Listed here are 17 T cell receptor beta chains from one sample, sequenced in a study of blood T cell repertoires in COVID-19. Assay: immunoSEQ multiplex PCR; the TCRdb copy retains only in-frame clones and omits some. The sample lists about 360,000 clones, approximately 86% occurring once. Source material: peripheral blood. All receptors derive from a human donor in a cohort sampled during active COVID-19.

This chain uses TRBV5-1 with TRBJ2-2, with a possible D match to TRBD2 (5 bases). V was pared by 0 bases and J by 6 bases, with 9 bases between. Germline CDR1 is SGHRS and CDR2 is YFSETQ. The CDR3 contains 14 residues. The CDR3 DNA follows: TGCGCCAGCAGCTTGGTATTCGGGGCCGGGGAGCTGTTTTTT. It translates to CASSLVFGAGELFF.

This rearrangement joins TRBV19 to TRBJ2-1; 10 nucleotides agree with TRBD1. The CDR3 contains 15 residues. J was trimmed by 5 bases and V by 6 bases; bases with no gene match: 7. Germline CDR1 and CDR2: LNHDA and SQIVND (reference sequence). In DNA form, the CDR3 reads TGTGCCAGTAGGACCGGGACAGGGGTACACAATGAGCAGTTCTTC. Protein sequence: CASRTGTGVHNEQFF.

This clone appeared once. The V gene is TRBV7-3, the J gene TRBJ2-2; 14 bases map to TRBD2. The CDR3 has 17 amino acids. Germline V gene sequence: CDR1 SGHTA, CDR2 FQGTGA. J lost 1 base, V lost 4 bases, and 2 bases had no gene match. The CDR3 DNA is TGTGCCAGCAGCTCCGGGACTAGCGGGGGGAACACCGGGGAGCTGTTTTTT. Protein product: CASSSGTSGGNTGELFF.

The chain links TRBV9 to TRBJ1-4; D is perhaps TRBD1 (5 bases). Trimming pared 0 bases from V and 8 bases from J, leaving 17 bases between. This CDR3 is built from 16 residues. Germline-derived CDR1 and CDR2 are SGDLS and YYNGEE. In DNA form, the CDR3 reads TGTGCCAGCAGCGTAGAAGGGGCCTCACACGGCGAAAAACTGTTTTTT. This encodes CASSVEGASHGEKLFF.

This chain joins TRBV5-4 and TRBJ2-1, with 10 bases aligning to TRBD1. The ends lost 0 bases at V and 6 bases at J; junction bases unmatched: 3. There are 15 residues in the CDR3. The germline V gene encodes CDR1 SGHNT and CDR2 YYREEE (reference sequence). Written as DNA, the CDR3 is TGTGCCAGCAGCTTGGGAGGACAGGGGGGCAATGAGCAGTTCTTC. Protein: CASSLGGQGGNEQFF.

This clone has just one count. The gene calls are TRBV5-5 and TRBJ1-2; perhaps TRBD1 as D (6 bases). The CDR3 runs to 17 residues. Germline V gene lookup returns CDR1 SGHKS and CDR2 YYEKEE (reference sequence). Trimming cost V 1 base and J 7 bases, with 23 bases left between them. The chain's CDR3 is CASSLTITGFFSGGYTF. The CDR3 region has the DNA TGTGCCAGCAGCTTGACAATTACAGGGTTTTTTTCTGGTGGCTACACCTTC.

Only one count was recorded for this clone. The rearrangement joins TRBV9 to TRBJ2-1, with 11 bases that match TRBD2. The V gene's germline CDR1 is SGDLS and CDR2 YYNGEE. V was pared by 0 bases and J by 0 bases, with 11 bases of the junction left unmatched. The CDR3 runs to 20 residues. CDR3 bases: TGTGCCAGCAGCGTAGTTGGGACTAGCGGTCTTTTCAGCTCCTACAATGAGCAGTTCTTC. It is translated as CASSVVGTSGLFSSYNEQFF. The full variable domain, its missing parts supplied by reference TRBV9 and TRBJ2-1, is DSGVTQTPKHLITATGQRVTLRCSPRSGDLSVYWYQQSLDQGLQFLIQYYNGEERAKGNILERFSAQQFPDLHSELNLSSLELGDSALYFCASSVVGTSGLFSSYNEQFFGPGTRLTVL.

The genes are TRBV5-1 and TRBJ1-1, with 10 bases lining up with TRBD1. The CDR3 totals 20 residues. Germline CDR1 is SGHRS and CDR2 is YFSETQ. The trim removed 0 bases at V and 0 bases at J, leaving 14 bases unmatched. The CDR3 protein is CASSLDPWTGGRHMNTEAFF. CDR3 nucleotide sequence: TGCGCCAGCAGCTTGGACCCTTGGACAGGGGGAAGACATATGAACACTGAAGCTTTCTTT.

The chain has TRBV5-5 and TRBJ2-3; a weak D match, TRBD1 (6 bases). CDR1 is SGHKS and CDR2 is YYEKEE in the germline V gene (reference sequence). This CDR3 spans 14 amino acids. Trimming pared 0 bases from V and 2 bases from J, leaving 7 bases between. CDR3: CASSLGTDTDTQYF. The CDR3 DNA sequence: TGTGCCAGCAGCTTGGGGACAGACACAGATACGCAGTATTTT.

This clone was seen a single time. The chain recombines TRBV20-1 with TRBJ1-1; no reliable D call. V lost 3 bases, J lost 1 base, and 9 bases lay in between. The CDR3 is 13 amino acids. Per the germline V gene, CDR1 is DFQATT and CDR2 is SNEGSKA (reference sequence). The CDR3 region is CSASFPGNTEAFF. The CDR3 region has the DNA TGCAGTGCTAGTTTTCCAGGGAACACTGAAGCTTTCTTT.

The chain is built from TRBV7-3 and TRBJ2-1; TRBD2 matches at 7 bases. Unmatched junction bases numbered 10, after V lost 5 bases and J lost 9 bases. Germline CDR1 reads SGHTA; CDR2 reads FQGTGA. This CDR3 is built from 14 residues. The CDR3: CASSPGGSVREQFF. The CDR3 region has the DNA TGTGCCAGCAGCCCCGGGGGGTCGGTCCGTGAGCAGTTCTTC. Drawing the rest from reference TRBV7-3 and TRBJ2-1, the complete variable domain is GAGVSQTPSNKVTEKGKYVELRCDPISGHTALYWYRQSLGQGPEFLIYFQGTGAADDSGLPNDRFFAVRPEGSVSTLKIQRTERGDSAVYLCASSPGGSVREQFFGPGTRLTVL.

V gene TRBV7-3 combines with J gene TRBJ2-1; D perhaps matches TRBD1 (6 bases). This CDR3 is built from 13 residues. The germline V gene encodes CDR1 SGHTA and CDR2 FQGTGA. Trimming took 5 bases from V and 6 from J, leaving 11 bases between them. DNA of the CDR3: TGTGCCAGCAGCCAGGGGCGGTTCAATGAGCAGTTCTTC. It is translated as CASSQGRFNEQFF.

The CDR3: CASSRTGIPGANVLTF. CDR3 in DNA: TGTGCCAGCAGCCGGACAGGGATCCCTGGGGCCAACGTCCTGACTTTC. The chain recombines TRBV7-9 with TRBJ2-6, with 8 nucleotides matching TRBD1. V gave up 5 bases and J gave up 2 bases; unmatched junction bases: 5. CDR3 length: 16 residues. Per the germline V gene, CDR1 is SEHNR and CDR2 is FQNEAQ (reference sequence).

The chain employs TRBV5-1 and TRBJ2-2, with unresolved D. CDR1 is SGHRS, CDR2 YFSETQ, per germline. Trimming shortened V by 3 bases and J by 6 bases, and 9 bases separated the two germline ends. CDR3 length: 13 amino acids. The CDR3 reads CASSYEEPGELFF. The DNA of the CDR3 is TGCGCCAGCAGCTATGAGGAGCCCGGGGAGCTGTTTTTT.

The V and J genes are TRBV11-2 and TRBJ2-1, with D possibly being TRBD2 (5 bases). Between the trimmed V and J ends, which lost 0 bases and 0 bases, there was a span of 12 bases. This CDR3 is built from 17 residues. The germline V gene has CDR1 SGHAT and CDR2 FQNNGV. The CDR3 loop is CASSLDGNSDSYNEQFF. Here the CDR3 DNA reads TGTGCCAGCAGCTTAGACGGGAACAGCGACTCCTACAATGAGCAGTTCTTC. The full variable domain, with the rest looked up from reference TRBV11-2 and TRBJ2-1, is EAGVAQSPRYKIIEKRQSVAFWCNPISGHATLYWYQQILGQGPKLLIQFQNNGVVDDSQLPKDRFSAERLKGVDSTLKIQPAKLEDSAVYLCASSLDGNSDSYNEQFFGPGTRLTVL.

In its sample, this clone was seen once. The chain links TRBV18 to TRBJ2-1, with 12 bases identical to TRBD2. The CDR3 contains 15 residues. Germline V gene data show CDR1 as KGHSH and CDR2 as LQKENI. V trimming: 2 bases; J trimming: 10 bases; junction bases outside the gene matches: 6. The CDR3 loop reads CASSPRLAGVREQFF. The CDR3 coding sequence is TGTGCCAGCTCACCAAGACTAGCGGGAGTTCGGGAGCAGTTCTTC.

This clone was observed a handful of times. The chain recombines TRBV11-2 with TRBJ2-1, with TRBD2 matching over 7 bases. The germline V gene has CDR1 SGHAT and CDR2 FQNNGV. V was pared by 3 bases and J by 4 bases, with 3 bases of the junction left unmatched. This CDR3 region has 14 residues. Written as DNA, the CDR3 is TGTGCCAGCAGCTTTTCGGGGGGTTACAATGAGCAGTTCTTC. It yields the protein CASSFSGGYNEQFF. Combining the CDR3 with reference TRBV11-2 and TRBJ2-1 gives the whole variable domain EAGVAQSPRYKIIEKRQSVAFWCNPISGHATLYWYQQILGQGPKLLIQFQNNGVVDDSQLPKDRFSAERLKGVDSTLKIQPAKLEDSAVYLCASSFSGGYNEQFFGPGTRLTVL.